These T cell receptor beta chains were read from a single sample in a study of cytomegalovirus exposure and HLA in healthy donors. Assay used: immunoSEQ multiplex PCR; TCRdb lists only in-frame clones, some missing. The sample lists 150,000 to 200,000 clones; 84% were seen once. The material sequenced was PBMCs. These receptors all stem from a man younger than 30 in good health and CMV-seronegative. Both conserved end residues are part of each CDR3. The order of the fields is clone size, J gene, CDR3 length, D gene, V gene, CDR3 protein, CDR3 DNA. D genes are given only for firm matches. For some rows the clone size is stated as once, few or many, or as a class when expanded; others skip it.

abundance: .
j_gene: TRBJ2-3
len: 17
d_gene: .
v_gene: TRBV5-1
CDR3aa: CASSSLSPNLITDTQYF
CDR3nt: TGCGCCAGCAGCTCGCTATCTCCAAATCTGATCACAGATACGCAGTATTTT

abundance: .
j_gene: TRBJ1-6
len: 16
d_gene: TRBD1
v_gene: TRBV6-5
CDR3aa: CASSYGDRPVGSPLHF
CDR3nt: TGTGCCAGCAGTTACGGGGACAGGCCGGTCGGTTCACCCCTCCACTTT

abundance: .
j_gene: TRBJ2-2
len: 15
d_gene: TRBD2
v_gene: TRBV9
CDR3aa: CASSVGGRETGELFF
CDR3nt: TGTGCCAGCAGCGTGGGCGGGAGAGAAACCGGGGAGCTGTTTTTT

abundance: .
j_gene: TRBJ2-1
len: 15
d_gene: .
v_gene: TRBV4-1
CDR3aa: CASSQVLDYYNEQFF
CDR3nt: TGCGCCAGCAGCCAAGTTTTAGACTACTACAATGAGCAGTTCTTC

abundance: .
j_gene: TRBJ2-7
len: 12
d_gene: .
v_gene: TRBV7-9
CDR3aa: CASSLTVIEQYF
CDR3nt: TGTGCCAGCAGCTTAACAGTCATCGAGCAGTACTTC

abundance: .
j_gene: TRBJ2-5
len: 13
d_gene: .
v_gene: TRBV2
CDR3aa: CASSLNSRETQYF
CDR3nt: TGTGCCAGCAGTCTTAATAGTCGGGAGACCCAGTACTTC

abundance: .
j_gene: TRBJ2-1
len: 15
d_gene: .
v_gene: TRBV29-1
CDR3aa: CSVDMRQRSPNEQFF
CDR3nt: TGCAGCGTTGATATGCGACAGCGCTCCCCCAATGAGCAGTTCTTC

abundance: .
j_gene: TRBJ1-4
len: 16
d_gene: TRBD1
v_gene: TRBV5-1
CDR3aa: CASSPGQGQSPEKLFF
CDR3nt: TGCGCCAGCAGCCCTGGACAGGGACAATCCCCTGAAAAACTGTTTTTT

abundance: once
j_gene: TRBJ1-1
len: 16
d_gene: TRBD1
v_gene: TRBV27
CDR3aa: CASLLSGGGGNTEAFF
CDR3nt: TGTGCCAGTCTCCTTTCAGGGGGCGGCGGCAACACTGAAGCTTTCTTT

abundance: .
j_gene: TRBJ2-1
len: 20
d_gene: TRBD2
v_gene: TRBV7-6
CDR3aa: CASSPRGTSGGESSYNEQFF
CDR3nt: TGTGCCAGCAGCCCCCGCGGGACTAGCGGGGGGGAGAGCTCCTACAATGAGCAGTTCTTC

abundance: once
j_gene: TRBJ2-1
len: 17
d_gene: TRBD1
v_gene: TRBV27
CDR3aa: CASSFFHRGNPTNEQFF
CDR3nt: TGTGCCAGCAGTTTCTTCCACAGGGGTAACCCGACCAATGAGCAGTTCTTC

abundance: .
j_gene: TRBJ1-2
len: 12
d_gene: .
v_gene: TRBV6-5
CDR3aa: CASRNRNYGYTF
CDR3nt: TGTGCCAGCAGGAACAGGAACTATGGCTACACCTTC

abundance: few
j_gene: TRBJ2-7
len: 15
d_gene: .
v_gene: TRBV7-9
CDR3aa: CASSLEGQMSHEQYF
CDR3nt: TGTGCCAGCAGCTTAGAGGGACAAATGAGCCACGAGCAGTACTTC

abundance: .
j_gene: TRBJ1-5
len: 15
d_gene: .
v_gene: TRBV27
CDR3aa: CASSRVRESNQPQHF
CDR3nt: TGTGCCAGCAGTAGAGTACGGGAGAGCAATCAGCCCCAGCATTTT

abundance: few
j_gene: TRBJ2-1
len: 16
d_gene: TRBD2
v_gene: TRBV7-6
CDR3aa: CASSSPTSGGRDEQFF
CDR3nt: TGTGCCAGCAGCTCGCCGACTAGCGGAGGTCGGGATGAGCAGTTCTTC

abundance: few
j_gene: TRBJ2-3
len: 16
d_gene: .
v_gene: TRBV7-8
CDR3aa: CASSPVVGGSTDTQYF
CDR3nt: TGTGCCAGCAGCCCAGTAGTAGGAGGCAGCACAGATACGCAGTATTTT

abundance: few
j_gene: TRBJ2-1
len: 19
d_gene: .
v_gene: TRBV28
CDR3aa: CASSSTYPVTGRPYNEQFF
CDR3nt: TGTGCCAGCAGTTCGACTTACCCCGTAACAGGGCGCCCCTACAATGAGCAGTTCTTC

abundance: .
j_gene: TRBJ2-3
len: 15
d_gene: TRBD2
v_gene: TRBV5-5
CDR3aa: CASSGHRGVGDTQYF
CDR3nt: TGTGCCAGCAGCGGGCATCGGGGGGTCGGAGATACGCAGTATTTT

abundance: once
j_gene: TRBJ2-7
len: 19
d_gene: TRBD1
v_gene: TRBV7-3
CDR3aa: CASSPSGVMGWDRTYEQYF
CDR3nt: TGTGCCAGCAGCCCCTCTGGGGTGATGGGGTGGGACAGGACCTACGAGCAGTACTTC

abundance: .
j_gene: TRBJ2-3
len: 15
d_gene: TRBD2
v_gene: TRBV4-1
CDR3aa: CASSPLETGGDTQYF
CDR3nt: TGCGCCAGCAGCCCCCTAGAGACGGGGGGAGATACGCAGTATTTT

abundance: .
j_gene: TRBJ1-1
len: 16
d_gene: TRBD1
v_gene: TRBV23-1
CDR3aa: CASSQPGDRPNTEAFF
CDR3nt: TGCGCCAGCAGTCAGCCGGGGGACAGGCCTAACACTGAAGCTTTCTTT

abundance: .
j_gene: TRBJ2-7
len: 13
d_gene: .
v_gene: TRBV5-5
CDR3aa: CASSVRGLYEQYF
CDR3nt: TGTGCCAGCAGCGTTAGAGGACTCTACGAGCAGTACTTC

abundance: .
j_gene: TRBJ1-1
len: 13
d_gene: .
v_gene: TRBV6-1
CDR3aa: CASSERQGTEAFF
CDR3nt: TGTGCCAGCAGTGAGCGGCAAGGCACTGAAGCTTTCTTT

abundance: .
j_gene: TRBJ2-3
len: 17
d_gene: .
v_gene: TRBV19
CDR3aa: CASSMAGQGIVADTQYF
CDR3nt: TGTGCCAGTAGTATGGCAGGGCAGGGGATTGTCGCAGATACGCAGTATTTT

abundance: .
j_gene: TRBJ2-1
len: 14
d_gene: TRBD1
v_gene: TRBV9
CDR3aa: CASSLDRADNEQFF
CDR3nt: TGTGCCAGCAGTCTAGACAGGGCAGACAATGAGCAGTTCTTC

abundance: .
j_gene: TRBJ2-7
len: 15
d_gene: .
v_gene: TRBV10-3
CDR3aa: CAISELGAVSYEQYF
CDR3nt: TGTGCCATCAGTGAGCTGGGGGCCGTTAGCTACGAGCAGTACTTC